Listed here are 23 T cell receptor beta chains from one sample, sequenced in a study of T cell responses to AZD1222 COVID-19 vaccine. The assay was immunoSEQ multiplex PCR, and TCRdb's table has in-frame clones only and misses some. The sample carries some 150,000 clones, 88% recorded once. Sequenced material: peripheral blood, taken on day 0 of AZD1222 vaccination. These TCRs come from an adult in good health.

The rearrangement uses TRBV11-2 and TRBJ2-1; 13 bases map to TRBD2. In germline, CDR1 is SGHAT, CDR2 FQNNGV. This CDR3 is 16 amino acids long. V dropped 4 bases and J dropped 2; count of bases not matched to a gene: 2. CDR3 residues: CASSWTSGGTYNEQFF. The CDR3 DNA is TGTGCCAGCAGCTGGACTAGCGGGGGAACCTACAATGAGCAGTTCTTC.

V and J are TRBV20-1 and TRBJ1-4; D is ambiguous. Germline lookup yields CDR1 DFQATT and CDR2 SNEGSKA (reference sequence). V was cut by 3 bases and J by 0 bases, with 5 bases left in between. This CDR3 spans 13 amino acids. CDR3 amino acids: CSASQATNEKLFF. CDR3 sequence (DNA): TGCAGTGCTAGTCAGGCAACTAATGAAAAACTGTTTTTT.

This clone has only one observation. The V and J genes are TRBV11-2 and TRBJ1-3, with D uncertain. Germline CDR1 reads SGHAT; CDR2 reads FQNNGV. Trimming shortened V by 5 bases and J by 0 bases, and 11 bases separated the two germline ends. The CDR3 runs to 15 residues. The DNA of the CDR3 is TGTGCCAGCAGCACACCGGCGGACTCTGGAAACACCATATATTTT. It codes for CASSTPADSGNTIYF.

The chain employs TRBV6-2 or TRBV6-3 and TRBJ1-4, with a tentative D call TRBD1 (5 bases). V was shortened by 1 base and J by 0 bases, with 15 bases between the two germline ends. CDR3 length equals 18 residues. CDR1 and CDR2 from the germline V gene are MNHEY and SVGEGT. CDR3 region: CASSYYRQIAATNEKLFF. Here the CDR3 DNA reads TGTGCCAGCAGTTACTACCGACAGATCGCTGCAACTAATGAAAAACTGTTTTTT.

The chain links TRBV5-4 to TRBJ1-5; the D gene is possibly TRBD1 (5 bases). V was shortened by 2 bases and J by 4 bases, with 19 bases between the two germline ends. Germline assignment: CDR1 SGHNT and CDR2 YYREEE (reference sequence). The CDR3 is made up of 17 amino acids. CDR3 protein: CASSFGGLEGANQPQHF. The CDR3 region has the DNA TGTGCCAGCAGCTTCGGAGGTCTTGAAGGGGCGAATCAGCCCCAGCATTTT.

The rearrangement uses TRBV19 and TRBJ1-1; a possible D gene is TRBD1 (5 bases). Germline-derived CDR1 and CDR2 are LNHDA and SQIVND (reference sequence). Trimming pared 5 bases from V and 6 bases from J, leaving 16 bases between. CDR3 length equals 14 residues. The CDR3 bases are TGTGCCAGTAGTTATTCTCCCGGGGGACCTGAAGCTTTCTTT. Protein product: CASSYSPGGPEAFF.

The chain links TRBV28 to TRBJ1-2, with 10 bases lining up with TRBD1. The CDR3 loop spans 16 amino acids. J lost 2 bases, V lost 5 bases, and 8 bases had no gene match. CDR1 is MDHEN, CDR2 SYDVKM, per germline. The CDR3 loop reads CASSLGPGQGNYGYTF. The CDR3 nucleotides read TGTGCCAGCAGTCTAGGCCCGGGACAGGGGAACTATGGCTACACCTTC.

This chain uses TRBV27 with TRBJ1-2, with D tentatively TRBD1 (5 bases). This CDR3 spans 15 amino acids. CDR1 MNHEY and CDR2 SMNVEV come from the germline V gene (reference sequence). Trimming removed 6 bases from V and 0 bases from J, with 14 bases in between. DNA for the CDR3: TGTGCCAGCAGCCGAAGGGACCCAGCTAACTATGGCTACACCTTC. Amino acids: CASSRRDPANYGYTF.

The chain employs TRBV7-2 and TRBJ2-7; 11 nucleotides match TRBD2. From germline, CDR1 is SGHTA and CDR2 FQGNSA. The CDR3 spans 14 residues. J was trimmed by 3 bases and V by 6 bases; bases with no gene match: 4. The CDR3 DNA sequence: TGTGCCAGCAGGCTAGCGGGGGGAGGCTACGAGCAGTACTTC. It yields the protein CASRLAGGGYEQYF.

J is TRBJ1-1 and V is TRBV7-2; possible D gene TRBD1, 6 bases. From germline, CDR1 is SGHTA and CDR2 FQGNSA. V lost 5 bases, J lost 4 bases, and 14 bases lay in between. The CDR3 totals 14 residues. The CDR3 DNA is TGTGCCAGCAGCCGGCGGGGGGGCGTCACTGAAGCTTTCTTT. This encodes CASSRRGGVTEAFF.

This clone came up once. J is TRBJ1-1 and V is TRBV4-3, with D possibly being TRBD1 (5 bases). Per the germline V gene, CDR1 is LGHNA and CDR2 is YSLEER. The CDR3 contains 15 residues. V dropped 4 bases and J dropped 5 bases, with 17 bases sitting between them. The CDR3 reads CASSRRALGGTEAFF. In nucleotides, the CDR3 is TGCGCCAGCAGCCGGCGGGCCTTGGGGGGAACTGAAGCTTTCTTT.

The rearrangement uses TRBV7-2 and TRBJ2-2; 7 nucleotides align to TRBD1. Germline V CDR1 and CDR2: SGHTA, FQGNSA. V was pared by 5 bases and J by 0 bases, with 6 bases of the junction left unmatched. The CDR3 length is 16 residues. CDR3 residues: CASSPTGAPNTGELFF. CDR3 nucleotides: TGTGCCAGCAGCCCCACAGGGGCCCCGAACACCGGGGAGCTGTTTTTT. Together with reference TRBV7-2 and TRBJ2-2, the CDR3 gives the full variable domain: GAGVSQSPSNKVTEKGKDVELRCDPISGHTALYWYRQSLGQGLEFLIYFQGNSAPDKSGLPSDRFSAERTGGSVSTLTIQRTQQEDSAVYLCASSPTGAPNTGELFFGEGSRLTVL.

The V gene is TRBV4-1, the J gene TRBJ2-2; D unresolved. CDR1 and CDR2 (germline): MGHRA, YSYEKL. V was pared by 0 bases and J by 2 bases, with 7 bases between. CDR3 size: 15 residues. CDR3 protein: CASSQETANTGELFF. In DNA form, the CDR3 reads TGCGCCAGCAGCCAAGAAACAGCTAACACCGGGGAGCTGTTTTTT.

The chain employs TRBV27 and TRBJ2-7, with D possibly TRBD2 on 5 matching bases. Trimming stripped 2 bases from V and 7 bases from J, with 6 bases between. CDR3 length: 11 amino acids. Germline assignment: CDR1 MNHEY and CDR2 SMNVEV (reference sequence). The CDR3 DNA is TGTGCCAGCAGTTTAAGAGGGGAGCAGTACTTC. Its translation: CASSLRGEQYF.

This rearrangement joins TRBV7-9 to TRBJ1-6, with TRBD1 identical over 7 bases. Unmatched junction bases numbered 4, after V lost 4 bases and J lost 7 bases. Germline V gene sequence: CDR1 SEHNR, CDR2 FQNEAQ (reference sequence). The CDR3 length is 14 residues. DNA for the CDR3: TGTGCCAGCAGCTCCGGGACAGCGAATTCACCCCTCCACTTT. This translates into CASSSGTANSPLHF.

This chain uses TRBV30 with TRBJ1-2; D is ambiguous. Deletions cut 3 bases from V and 1 base from J, with 3 bases between. Germline-derived CDR1 and CDR2 are GTSNPN and SVGIG (reference sequence). The CDR3 length is 11 residues. CDR3 nucleotides: TGTGCCTGGAGCCTTAACTATGGCTACACCTTC. It translates to CAWSLNYGYTF.

This chain connects TRBV5-6 to TRBJ1-3; D gene unclear. Per germline, CDR1 SGHDT and CDR2 YYEEEE. The CDR3 contains 17 residues. V was clipped by 5 bases and J by 0 bases, with 18 bases between them. CDR3 nucleotides: TGTGCCAGCAGTTACCGATCCGGGATCCGCTCTGGAAACACCATATATTTT. Translating it yields CASSYRSGIRSGNTIYF.

V and J are TRBV5-8 and TRBJ1-5, with a weak D call TRBD1 (5 bases). Germline-derived CDR1 and CDR2 are SGHTS and YDEGEE. The CDR3 contains 16 residues. V was pared by 0 bases and J by 5 bases, with 15 bases between. In DNA form, the CDR3 reads TGTGCCAGCAGCTTGGCTGGAAATTTGGGGGATCAGCCCCAGCATTTT. It yields the protein CASSLAGNLGDQPQHF.

The rearrangement joins TRBV9 to TRBJ1-3; the D gene is possibly TRBD1 (6 bases). The CDR3 spans 15 residues. Germline V gene data show CDR1 as SGDLS and CDR2 as YYNGEE. V lost 5 bases and J 0 bases, leaving 12 bases between the germline ends. CDR3 DNA: TGTGCCAGCAGTACGGACAGCGTCTCTGGAAACACCATATATTTT. It specifies CASSTDSVSGNTIYF.

The J gene is TRBJ1-5, the V gene TRBV6-5; a possible D gene is TRBD1 (6 bases). Trimming left V 6 bases short and J 0 bases short, with 12 bases between. Germline V gene sequence: CDR1 MNHEY, CDR2 SVGAGI. The CDR3 is 15 amino acids. CDR3 loop: CASRRGQSSNQPQHF. The CDR3 DNA reads as TGTGCCAGCAGACGAGGACAGTCTAGCAATCAGCCCCAGCATTTT.

CDR3 sequence (DNA): TGCGCCAGCCAAGTTGCTAGCGGGGACCTCACCGGGGAGCTGTTTTTT. Translating gives CASQVASGDLTGELFF. This chain uses TRBV5-1 with TRBJ2-2; 9 nucleotides match TRBD2. Germline V gene data show CDR1 as SGHRS and CDR2 as YFSETQ. This CDR3 is built from 16 residues. V shed 7 bases, J shed 4 bases, and the junction held 11 bases outside the gene matches.

The chain carries TRBV12-5 and TRBJ2-5; D could derive from TRBD1 or TRBD2 (5 bases each). Trimming removed 5 bases at V and 5 bases at J, with 18 bases between. CDR1 and CDR2 (germline): LGHNT, FRNRAP. The CDR3 contains 15 residues. The CDR3 is CASGDAPGPTETQYF. The CDR3 DNA reads TGTGCTAGTGGTGACGCTCCGGGGCCCACGGAGACCCAGTACTTC.

This rearrangement joins TRBV15 to TRBJ1-5; D remains ambiguous. This CDR3 comprises 16 residues. Trimming stripped 0 bases from V and 4 bases from J, with 13 bases between. Germline V gene lookup returns CDR1 LNHNV and CDR2 YYDKDF (reference sequence). The CDR3 is CATSRDSGRWNQPQHF. DNA of the CDR3: TGTGCCACCAGCAGAGATTCAGGACGGTGGAATCAGCCCCAGCATTTT.